One and the same sample provided the 32 T cell receptor beta chains below, sequenced in a study of beta chain features in type 1 diabetes. Whole-study results and caveats: Type 1 diabetes patients had moderately but significantly shorter TCRB CDR3s in all four CD4+ subsets.

Their recognized antigens are unknown. The study reverse transcribed the entire isolated RNA, so it sequenced expressed TCRB transcripts. Repertoires were generated with immunoSEQ multiplex PCR, while TCRdb's copy carries only in-frame clones and drops some. Of about 300,000 clones listed, 13% are singletons. The sequenced material came from naive CD4+ T cells from blood. The origin of the receptors is a woman aged 18-29 years with type 1 diabetes.

Only a few counts were recorded for this clone. V and J are TRBV30 and TRBJ1-5; possibly TRBD1 for D (6 bases). The CDR3 is 15 residues long. V lost 3 bases and J lost 3, with 15 bases in between. Germline V gives CDR1 GTSNPN, CDR2 SVGIG (reference sequence). CDR3 loop: CAWSVGHRANQPQHF. The CDR3, as DNA: TGTGCCTGGAGCGTGGGACACCGGGCCAATCAGCCCCAGCATTTT.

The chain carries TRBV30 and TRBJ2-3, with TRBD2 matching 9 bases. V lost 8 bases to trimming and J lost 5 bases; unmatched junction nucleotides: 11. The CDR3 runs to 14 residues. Germline V gene sequence: CDR1 GTSNPN, CDR2 SVGIG (reference sequence). The DNA of the CDR3 is TGTGCCCGACGCCTAGCGGGAAACGTAGATACGCAGTATTTT. This codes for CARRLAGNVDTQYF.

There are a few counts of this clone. The rearrangement links TRBV30 to TRBJ1-5; TRBD1 matches at 9 bases. From germline, CDR1 is GTSNPN and CDR2 SVGIG (reference sequence). The CDR3 runs to 13 residues. After removal of 5 bases from V and 2 bases from J, the junction contained 1 base not matched to a gene. In nucleotides, the CDR3 is TGTGCCTGGCGACAGGGGGGCAATCAGCCCCAGCATTTT. It specifies CAWRQGGNQPQHF.

The CDR3 sequence: CASSQDGAAGNTEAFF. CDR3 nucleotides: TGCGCCAGCAGCCAAGACGGGGCAGCGGGGAACACTGAAGCTTTCTTT. V is TRBV4-3 and J is TRBJ1-1; D perhaps matches TRBD1 (5 bases). Between the trimmed V and J ends, which lost 0 bases and 1 base, there was a span of 12 bases. The CDR3 extends over 16 amino acids. CDR1 and CDR2 (germline): LGHNA, YSLEER.

The chain links TRBV28 to TRBJ1-1; D may be TRBD1 (5 bases). Germline V gene lookup returns CDR1 MDHEN and CDR2 SYDVKM. The CDR3 extends over 13 amino acids. V was shortened by 3 bases and J by 9 bases, with 14 bases between the two germline ends. CDR3 amino acids: CASSLIQRTKAFF. Here the CDR3 DNA reads TGTGCCAGCAGTTTGATCCAAAGGACAAAAGCTTTCTTT.

In this sample, this clone turned up a few times. This chain uses TRBV19 with TRBJ1-2; tentative D call: TRBD1 (6 bases). The CDR3 has 16 residues. CDR1 and CDR2 (germline): LNHDA, SQIVND (reference sequence). Trimming pared 8 bases from V and 5 bases from J, leaving 24 bases between. CDR3 nucleotide sequence: TGTGCCAGTGCTGATATTGGGAACAGGGTAGTGTATGGCTACACCTTC. This translates into CASADIGNRVVYGYTF. Filled out from reference TRBV19 and TRBJ1-2, the complete variable domain reads DGGITQSPKYLFRKEGQNVTLSCEQNLNHDAMYWYRQDPGQGLRLIYYSQIVNDFQKGDIAEGYSVSREKKESFPLTVTSAQKNPTAFYLCASADIGNRVVYGYTFGSGTRLTVV.

There are a few counts of this clone. This chain joins TRBV6-5 and TRBJ2-3, with TRBD2 matching 7 bases. V shed 3 bases, J shed 6 bases, and the junction held 6 bases outside the gene matches. The CDR3 is 14 residues long. Germline loops: CDR1 MNHEY, CDR2 SVGAGI. The CDR3 sequence: CASSYSGRFDTQYF. CDR3 nucleotide sequence: TGTGCCAGCAGTTATTCCGGGAGGTTCGATACGCAGTATTTT.

This clone was picked up a small number of times. The chain employs TRBV30 and TRBJ1-5; 10 bases align to TRBD1. This CDR3 is built from 15 residues. V gave up 4 bases and J gave up 3 bases; unmatched junction bases: 6. Per the germline V gene, CDR1 is GTSNPN and CDR2 is SVGIG (reference sequence). As DNA, the CDR3 is TGTGCCTGGACCCGAGACAGGGGGCTCAATCAGCCCCAGCATTTT. It is translated as CAWTRDRGLNQPQHF. The entire variable domain, with the rest obtained from reference TRBV30 and TRBJ1-5, is as follows: SQTIHQWPATLVQPVGSPLSLECTVEGTSNPNLYWYRQAAGRGLQLLFYSVGIGQISSEVPQNLSASRPQDRQFILSSKKLLLSDSGFYLCAWTRDRGLNQPQHFGDGTRLSIL.

There are a few counts of this clone. The genes are TRBV30 and TRBJ2-3, with D tentatively TRBD2 (8 bases). This CDR3 spans 17 amino acids. Trimming removed 2 bases at V and 6 bases at J, with 24 bases between. Germline V gene lookup returns CDR1 GTSNPN and CDR2 SVGIG (reference sequence). Here the CDR3 reads CAWSFHRGPGGADTQYF. CDR3 nucleotides: TGTGCCTGGAGTTTTCACAGGGGACCGGGAGGGGCGGATACGCAGTATTTT.

This clone was counted only a few times. The chain joins TRBV25-1 to TRBJ2-5, with 8 positions matching TRBD2. The CDR3 contains 13 residues. V shed 9 bases and J 7 bases; nucleotides not matched to a gene: 10. From germline, CDR1 is MGHDK and CDR2 SYGVNS. The CDR3 reads CASRTSHDVTQYF. Written as DNA, the CDR3 is TGTGCCAGTCGGACTAGCCACGATGTGACCCAGTACTTC.

V and J are TRBV19 and TRBJ2-1; 8 positions match TRBD2. CDR1 is LNHDA, CDR2 SQIVND, per germline (reference sequence). Losses at the gene ends were 6 bases for V and 8 bases for J; bases not matched to a gene: 12. There are 15 residues in the CDR3. The CDR3 bases are TGTGCCAGTAGCCCAACTAGCGGCTACACCCATGAGCAGTTCTTC. Translation: CASSPTSGYTHEQFF.

This clone was recorded only once. This sequence joins TRBV11-2 and TRBJ2-7, with TRBD2 matching over 16 bases. The germline gives CDR1 SGHAT, CDR2 FQNNGV. V lost 4 bases to trimming and J lost 7 bases; unmatched junction nucleotides: 13. The CDR3 contains 18 residues. DNA of the CDR3: TGTGCCAGCAGCTGGCTTCCGGGACTAGCGGGAGGGAACTCGGAGCAGTACTTC. This encodes CASSWLPGLAGGNSEQYF.

This clone was counted only a few times. The chain links TRBV7-8 to TRBJ2-7; perhaps TRBD1 as D (6 bases). Germline assignment: CDR1 SGHVS and CDR2 FQNEAQ. The CDR3 totals 13 residues. V lost 4 bases and J lost 5, with 12 bases in between. CDR3 DNA: TGTGCCAGCAGCTCACAGGGTTTGAACGAGCAGTACTTC. Its translation: CASSSQGLNEQYF.

This clone was counted only a few times. The chain has TRBV7-6 and TRBJ2-7; 10 bases fit TRBD1. Germline CDR1 is SGHVS and CDR2 is FNYEAQ. J gave up 6 bases and V 5 bases, and 10 bases lay outside the gene matches. This CDR3 spans 15 amino acids. CDR3 coding DNA: TGTGCCAGCAGCCGATTAGGGACAGGGGAGACCGAGCAGTACTTC. The encoded protein is CASSRLGTGETEQYF.

This clone has more than one count but fewer than ten. This chain joins TRBV30 and TRBJ2-2; tentatively, D is TRBD1 (5 bases). CDR1 GTSNPN and CDR2 SVGIG come from the germline V gene (reference sequence). The CDR3 runs 14 residues. Trimming pared 2 bases from V and 4 bases from J, leaving 11 bases between. The CDR3 region is CAWSQGSGTGELFF. CDR3 coding DNA: TGTGCCTGGAGTCAGGGCTCGGGCACCGGGGAGCTGTTTTTT.

This clone was found a few times. The chain has TRBV10-3 and TRBJ1-1, with D possibly being TRBD1 (6 bases). Trimming left V 7 bases short and J 11 bases short, with 29 bases between. CDR3 length equals 16 residues. Looked up from germline, CDR1 is ENHRY and CDR2 is SYGVKD. CDR3: CAIKSSPDRPRPSAFF. The CDR3 nucleotides read TGTGCCATCAAATCGTCGCCGGACAGACCTAGACCTTCGGCTTTCTTT.

This sequence joins TRBV2 and TRBJ2-6; D unclear. This CDR3 has 13 amino acids. The germline gives CDR1 SNHLY, CDR2 FYNNEI. The V end lost 7 bases, the J end lost 0 bases, and 4 bases lay between the germline ends. CDR3 DNA sequence: TGTGCCAGCATTAACTCTGGGGCCAACGTCCTGACTTTC. Residues: CASINSGANVLTF.

This clone was picked up a small number of times. Other DNA sequences in this sample translate to the same CDR3. V gene TRBV18 combines with J gene TRBJ1-2, with 7 positions matching TRBD1. The CDR3 runs to 13 residues. Germline V gives CDR1 KGHSH, CDR2 LQKENI. V trimming: 2 bases; J trimming: 5 bases; junction bases outside the gene matches: 2. This CDR3 is CASSPDREYGYTF. CDR3 coding DNA: TGTGCCAGCTCACCAGACAGGGAATATGGCTACACCTTC.

This clone was detected a few times. V gene TRBV11-2 combines with J gene TRBJ2-1; 12 bases are a match to TRBD2. V shed 4 bases and J 9 bases; nucleotides not matched to a gene: 13. The CDR3 has 17 amino acids. The germline gives CDR1 SGHAT, CDR2 FQNNGV. CDR3 DNA sequence: TGTGCCAGCAGCTCAAGTAGAGACCTAGCGGGAGGGATTGAGCAGTTCTTC. This translates into CASSSSRDLAGGIEQFF.

The chain carries TRBV5-4 and TRBJ2-1; 7 nucleotides agree with TRBD2. Trimming removed 4 bases from V and 3 bases from J; junction bases left unmatched: 7. This CDR3 contains 15 residues. Germline CDR1 reads SGHNT; CDR2 reads YYREEE (reference sequence). The CDR3: CASSPWEGLYNEQFF. CDR3 in DNA: TGTGCCAGCAGCCCCTGGGAGGGCCTCTACAATGAGCAGTTCTTC.

The chain joins TRBV19 to TRBJ2-2, with 8 bases matching TRBD2. The V gene's germline CDR1 is LNHDA and CDR2 SQIVND (reference sequence). Trimming took 7 bases from V and 1 from J; bases not matched to a gene: 5. The length of the CDR3 is 15 residues. CDR3 region: CASKELAENTGELFF. For the CDR3, the DNA is TGTGCCAGTAAGGAACTAGCGGAGAACACCGGGGAGCTGTTTTTT.

This clone was picked up a small number of times. The chain joins TRBV10-2 to TRBJ2-7; D is unclear. The CDR3 has 12 residues. Germline V gives CDR1 WSHSY, CDR2 SAAADI. Deletions cut 0 bases from V and 9 bases from J, with 9 bases between. DNA of the CDR3: TGCGCCAGCAGTGAGTCGAATGCTTGGCAGTACGTC. Residues: CASSESNAWQYV.

This clone was counted a few times. The V call is TRBV11-2, the J call TRBJ1-1; tentative D call: TRBD1 (5 bases). Trimming cost V 4 bases and J 1 base, with 16 bases left between them. The CDR3 sequence is 16 residues long. Germline lookup yields CDR1 SGHAT and CDR2 FQNNGV. The CDR3 bases are TGTGCCAGCAGCTCAACATTATTGGGGGGGAACACTGAAGCTTTCTTT. Amino acid sequence: CASSSTLLGGNTEAFF.

In this sample, this clone turned up a few times. CDR3 in DNA: TGTGCCAGCCGATTCGGCCTAGCGGGAGACAGGGGGCAGTTCTTC. It specifies CASRFGLAGDRGQFF. The chain joins TRBV2 to TRBJ2-1; 10 nucleotides align to TRBD2. Germline V lookup: CDR1 SNHLY, CDR2 FYNNEI. This CDR3 has 15 residues. Germline trimming cut 8 bases from V and 12 bases from J; bases unmatched to any gene: 16.

The V gene is TRBV27, the J gene TRBJ1-2; D perhaps matches TRBD1 (6 bases). This CDR3 is 13 amino acids long. The germline V and J ends were trimmed by 3 bases and 8 bases, with 13 bases remaining between them. The germline gives CDR1 MNHEY, CDR2 SMNVEV (reference sequence). This CDR3 is CASSFRGLIGYTF. CDR3 DNA sequence: TGTGCCAGCAGTTTCAGGGGCCTTATCGGCTACACCTTC.

This clone was seen more than once but under ten times. This chain uses TRBV28 with TRBJ2-7, with 8 bases identical to TRBD1. J lost 5 bases, V lost 7 bases, and 13 bases had no gene match. The CDR3 has 15 residues. CDR1 MDHEN and CDR2 SYDVKM come from the germline V gene. The CDR3 DNA reads TGTGCCAGCACAAACGGCCGGGACAGGAGGCACGAGCAGTACTTC. Its protein product is CASTNGRDRRHEQYF.

The V call is TRBV19, the J call TRBJ1-2; 7 nucleotides align to TRBD1. The germline gives CDR1 LNHDA, CDR2 SQIVND (reference sequence). Losses at the gene ends were 2 bases for V and 4 bases for J; bases not matched to a gene: 4. The length of the CDR3 is 14 residues. The CDR3 DNA reads as TGTGCCAGTAGTATATGGACAGGCGTCTATGGCTACACCTTC. Amino acid sequence: CASSIWTGVYGYTF. Full variable domain (missing parts from reference TRBV19 and TRBJ1-2): DGGITQSPKYLFRKEGQNVTLSCEQNLNHDAMYWYRQDPGQGLRLIYYSQIVNDFQKGDIAEGYSVSREKKESFPLTVTSAQKNPTAFYLCASSIWTGVYGYTFGSGTRLTVV.

This clone was counted a few times. The genes are TRBV2 and TRBJ1-1, with D tentatively TRBD1 (5 bases). CDR1 and CDR2 from the germline V gene are SNHLY and FYNNEI. The ends were cut back, 6 bases at V and 4 bases at J, with 9 bases in the middle. This CDR3 contains 12 residues. CDR3 protein: CASSQGFTEAFF. In DNA, the CDR3 is TGTGCCAGCAGCCAGGGTTTCACTGAAGCTTTCTTT.

This clone was counted only a few times. This sequence joins TRBV7-2 and TRBJ2-7, with D unresolved. Germline assignment: CDR1 SGHTA and CDR2 FQGNSA. This CDR3 is 13 amino acids long. Trimming removed 2 bases at V and 3 bases at J, with 8 bases between. This chain's CDR3 is CASSLSGDYEQYV. The CDR3 bases are TGTGCCAGCAGCTTATCTGGCGACTACGAGCAGTACGTC.

V usage is TRBV7-8 and J usage is TRBJ2-2; 8 bases match TRBD2. V was pared by 1 base and J by 7 bases, with 2 bases of the junction left unmatched. CDR1 SGHVS and CDR2 FQNEAQ come from the germline V gene. The CDR3 runs 14 residues. The CDR3 bases are TGTGCCAGCAGCTTAGGCGCGGGAGGCGGGGAGCTGTTTTTT. Translation gives CASSLGAGGGELFF.

This clone was counted a few times. The rearrangement joins TRBV30 to TRBJ2-1, with D tentatively TRBD1 (6 bases). Germline CDR1 is GTSNPN and CDR2 is SVGIG (reference sequence). Trimming cost V 5 bases and J 1 base, with 12 bases left between them. The CDR3 is 14 amino acids. DNA of the CDR3: TGTGCCTGGGTACGGGACATTTCCTACAATGAGCAGTTCTTC. Its translation: CAWVRDISYNEQFF. Drawing the rest from reference TRBV30 and TRBJ2-1, the complete variable domain is SQTIHQWPATLVQPVGSPLSLECTVEGTSNPNLYWYRQAAGRGLQLLFYSVGIGQISSEVPQNLSASRPQDRQFILSSKKLLLSDSGFYLCAWVRDISYNEQFFGPGTRLTVL.

The chain uses TRBV5-1 and TRBJ2-1, with 8 bases that match TRBD1. With V trimmed by 2 bases and J by 5 bases, 9 bases remained unmatched. The germline V gene has CDR1 SGHRS and CDR2 YFSETQ. The CDR3 runs 16 residues. This CDR3 reads CASSLGQGALNNEQFF. The DNA of the CDR3 is TGCGCCAGCAGCTTAGGTCAGGGGGCCCTGAACAATGAGCAGTTCTTC.